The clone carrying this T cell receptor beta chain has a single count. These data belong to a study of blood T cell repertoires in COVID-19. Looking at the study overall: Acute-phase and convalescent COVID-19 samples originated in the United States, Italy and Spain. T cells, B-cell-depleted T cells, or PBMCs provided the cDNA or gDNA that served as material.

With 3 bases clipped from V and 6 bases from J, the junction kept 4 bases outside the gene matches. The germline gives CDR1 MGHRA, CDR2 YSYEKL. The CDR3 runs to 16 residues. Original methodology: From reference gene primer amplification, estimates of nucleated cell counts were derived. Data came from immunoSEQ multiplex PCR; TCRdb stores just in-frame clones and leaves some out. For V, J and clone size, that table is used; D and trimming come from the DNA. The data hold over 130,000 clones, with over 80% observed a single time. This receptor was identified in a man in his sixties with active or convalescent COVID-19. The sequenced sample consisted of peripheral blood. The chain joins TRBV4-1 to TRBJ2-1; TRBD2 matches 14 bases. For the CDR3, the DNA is TGCGCCAGCAGCCACCGACTAGCGGGAGGGCCCAATGAGCAGTTCTTC. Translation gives CASSHRLAGGPNEQFF.